A single TCR beta chain is shown here with its context. The sample comes from a study of regulatory T cells in long-lasting Graves disease. According to the study, TCR beta libraries were built with iRepertoire HTBI primers and CDR3-region Arm-PCR. One entry per CDR3 protein results from TCRdb running MiXCR on the multiplex PCR reads. The table lists about 220,000 distinct CDR3 sequences, roughly a fifth of them singletons, with 10% to 15% in the top ten. Time point here: newly diagnosed GD, antithyroid drugs for less than 3 months. RNA from PBMCs was the source of the TCR library. The CDR3 is 15 amino acids. Per germline, CDR1 SGHRS and CDR2 YFSETQ. The V gene end was trimmed by 0 bases and the J gene end by 9 bases; junction bases not matched to a gene: 8. These same records also appear under a second study, on T cells in Graves' hyperthyroidism and ophthalmopathy.

This clonotype was obtained from a woman between 25 and 40 years old with Graves disease. This specimen was peripheral blood mononuclear cells (PBMCs), taken at new diagnosis, from a patient treated with antithyroid drugs. The J gene is TRBJ2-1, the V gene TRBV5-1; TRBD2 aligns across 8 bases. The CDR3 nucleotides are TGCGCCAGCAGCTTGGTAAGCGGGAGTTTTAGTGAGCAGTTCTTC. As protein: CASSLVSGSFSEQFF.